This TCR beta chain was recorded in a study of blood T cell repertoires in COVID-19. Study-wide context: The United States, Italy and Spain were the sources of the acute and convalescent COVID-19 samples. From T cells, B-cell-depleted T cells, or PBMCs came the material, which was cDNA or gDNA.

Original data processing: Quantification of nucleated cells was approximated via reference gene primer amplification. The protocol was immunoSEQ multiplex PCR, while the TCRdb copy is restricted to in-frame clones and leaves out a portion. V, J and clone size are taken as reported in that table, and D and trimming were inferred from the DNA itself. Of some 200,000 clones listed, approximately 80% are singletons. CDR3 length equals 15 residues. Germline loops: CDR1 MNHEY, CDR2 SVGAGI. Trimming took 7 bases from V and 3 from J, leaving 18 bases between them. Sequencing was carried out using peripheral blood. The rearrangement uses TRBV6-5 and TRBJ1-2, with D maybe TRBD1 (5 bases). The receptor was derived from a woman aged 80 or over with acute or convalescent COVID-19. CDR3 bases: TGTGCCAGCACCTACGGGGGACGGGGATACTATGGCTACACCTTC. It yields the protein CASTYGGRGYYGYTF.